This T cell receptor beta chain was obtained from a study of blood T cell repertoires in COVID-19 (dated by TCRdb to the early 2020s). With regard to the full study: The collaborator samples originated in the United States, Italy and Spain and spanned the acute and convalescent phases of COVID-19. A de-identified subject ID, COVID-19 status, age in years and sex were almost always included in the sample metadata. Subjects who had been exposed to COVID-19, were actively infected with it, or had recovered from it provided the deeply sampled blood TCRbeta repertoires that made up the dataset. Where available, HLA class I and class II types were taken from metadata supplied by the sample provider and were not determined by assay-based typing. The repertoires were released in a freely available public database intended as a resource for research on the immune response to SARS-CoV-2. The samples were drawn from two sources: the first 160 participants of the ongoing ImmuneRACE study, and some 1,300 subjects contributed by 6 global collaborators. The material from the prospective study consisted of cDNA or gDNA derived from T cells, B-cell-depleted T cells, or PBMCs. The investigation overall reported the following: The quantity of clinical and demographic metadata differed by source and by participant and was supplied without curation.

At one collaborating source in Seattle, patients were enrolled during active infection and were followed longitudinally through the course of disease. Each collaborating institution followed its own protocols to collect whole blood in K2EDTA tubes. For TCRbeta analysis, collaborators shipped samples in one of three forms: frozen whole blood, isolated PBMCs, or DNA extracted from either of those sample types. Measured from the cysteine to the phenylalanine, the CDR3 is 15 residues long. Solely the CDR3 DNA is kept, with 45 bases framed from the first base. The germline V gene supplies CDR1 SGHVS and CDR2 FNYEAQ. V was cut back by 4 bases and J by 3 bases, leaving a gap of 15 bases between them. The immunoSEQ Assay, a bias-controlled multiplex PCR, was used to amplify TCRbeta CDR3 regions from genomic DNA. The original pipeline was this. Nucleated cell counts per sample were estimated from amplification of reference gene primers within the assay. Sequence reads were collapsed and filtered to measure the absolute abundance of every unique TCRbeta CDR3 rearrangement. For each sample, productive Simpson clonality was calculated as the square root of Simpson's diversity index over productive rearrangements. This immuneACCESS table, as held by TCRdb, lists in-frame sequences with V and J called but not all clones. Of the missing ones, under half trace to an unresolved V gene in checked studies; the others have no known cause. The V and J calls and clone size come from that table; D and trimming were worked out from the DNA. The sample includes roughly 200,000 clones, with 75% to 85% observed a single time. The ten top clones hold under 7% of the sample.

This clone was counted a single time. Its cognate antigen has yet to be identified. No qualities accompany the bases; no much larger clone lies one base away. The V and J genes are TRBV7-6 and TRBJ1-2, and the D gene may be TRBD1, 6 bases matching. The sequence was collected from a woman between 35 and 50 years old with COVID-19, enrolled during active disease. The specimen was peripheral blood. The nucleotides are TGTGCCAGCAGCTCCTCACAGGGCTTTGACTATGGCTACACCTTC. Translated, this gives CASSSSQGFDYGYTF.